The entry below describes one TCR beta chain. Antigen unknown. 13 Jbeta primers and 60 Vbeta primers were used for the PCR. Data came from immunoSEQ multiplex PCR; TCRdb stores just in-frame clones and leaves some out. The table shows 150,000 to 200,000 clones, with about 72% occurring only once. The data originate from a study of cytomegalovirus exposure and HLA in healthy donors. General study results and limits: Within a later analysis, the majority of CMV-associated TCR beta chains appeared HLA-restricted. 87-base-pair reads could not separate some V segments, including TRBV6-2 and TRBV6-3.

Germline V lookup: CDR1 SGDLS, CDR2 YYNGEE. With 3 bases removed from V and 4 bases from J, the gap between germline ends came to 16 bases. This CDR3 is built from 16 residues. This clonotype originated in a male donor in good health and CMV-seronegative. The sample was PBMCs. The chain uses TRBV9 and TRBJ2-2, with D perhaps matching TRBD1 (6 bases). The CDR3 region is CASSAQQGPGTGELFF. The CDR3 DNA is TGTGCCAGCAGCGCCCAACAGGGCCCGGGCACCGGGGAGCTGTTTTTT. The full variable domain, in which reference TRBV9 and TRBJ2-2 provide the parts outside the CDR3, is DSGVTQTPKHLITATGQRVTLRCSPRSGDLSVYWYQQSLDQGLQFLIQYYNGEERAKGNILERFSAQQFPDLHSELNLSSLELGDSALYFCASSAQQGPGTGELFFGEGSRLTVL.